The 26 T cell receptor beta chains given below trace back to one sample, sequenced in a study of long-term antiretroviral therapy in people with HIV. They ran version v3.0 of the immunoSEQ assay at survey level. Here immunoSEQ multiplex PCR was the method, and the copy in TCRdb shows in-frame clones only, minus some. The repertoire holds some 33,000 clones, with around 96% as singletons. The specimen comprised unsorted PBMCs, sampled 6.6 years after starting antiretroviral therapy. The receptors originated from a man under 40 with HIV.

This sequence joins TRBV6-1 and TRBJ2-7, with 9 bases lining up with TRBD1. After removal of 6 bases from V and 2 bases from J, the junction contained 5 bases not matched to a gene. CDR1 is MNHNS, CDR2 SASEGT, per germline. The CDR3 sequence is 14 residues long. The CDR3 DNA reads TGTGCCAGCAGAAGACAGGGGGATACCTACGAGCAGTACTTC. This gives the protein CASRRQGDTYEQYF.

This clone appeared once. The J gene is TRBJ2-5, the V gene TRBV5-1, with a tentative D call TRBD2 (7 bases). Per the germline V gene, CDR1 is SGHRS and CDR2 is YFSETQ. This CDR3 spans 13 amino acids. Trimming took 5 bases from V and 4 from J, leaving 12 bases between them. The CDR3 region is CASSEGGAETQYF. CDR3 DNA: TGCGCCAGCAGTGAGGGGGGGGCAGAGACCCAGTACTTC.

The gene calls are TRBV4-1 and TRBJ2-1; TRBD2 matches at 8 bases. Germline CDR1 reads MGHRA; CDR2 reads YSYEKL. The CDR3 extends over 16 amino acids. The V gene end was trimmed by 0 bases and the J gene end by 4 bases; junction bases not matched to a gene: 5. CDR3 amino acids: CASSQDGGGTYNEQFF. CDR3 nucleotide sequence: TGCGCCAGCAGCCAAGACGGGGGGGGGACTTACAATGAGCAGTTCTTC.

This sequence joins TRBV11-2 and TRBJ2-2, with D unresolved. From germline, CDR1 is SGHAT and CDR2 FQNNGV. V gave up 0 bases and J gave up 4 bases, with 9 bases separating them. The CDR3 runs 15 residues. The CDR3 loop is CASSLEMAGTGELFF. Here the CDR3 DNA reads TGTGCCAGCAGCTTAGAAATGGCTGGCACCGGGGAGCTGTTTTTT.

The V call is TRBV29-1, the J call TRBJ1-2; D is uncertain. Germline V CDR1 and CDR2: SQVTM, ANQGSEA. The length of the CDR3 is 13 residues. Trimming removed 6 bases from V and 3 bases from J, with 14 bases in between. CDR3 sequence: CSVVYEVDYGYTF. CDR3 DNA sequence: TGCAGCGTAGTGTATGAGGTTGACTATGGCTACACCTTC.

This clone was seen only once. This chain uses TRBV6-5 with TRBJ2-2; D ambiguous. This CDR3 is 13 amino acids long. Germline loops: CDR1 MNHEY, CDR2 SVGAGI. V was shortened by 7 bases and J by 5 bases, with 11 bases between the two germline ends. DNA of the CDR3: TGTGCCAGCACCATGGACGGGACCGGGGAGCTGTTTTTT. Translated, it gives CASTMDGTGELFF.

The chain combines TRBV4-3 with TRBJ2-7; TRBD2 might be the D (5 bases). The CDR3 loop spans 17 amino acids. Trimming left V 0 bases short and J 0 bases short, with 15 bases between. CDR1 is LGHNA and CDR2 is YSLEER in the germline V gene. CDR3 protein: CASSQDIGLDVSYEQYF. For the CDR3, the DNA is TGCGCCAGCAGCCAAGATATTGGACTCGACGTCTCCTACGAGCAGTACTTC.

The chain employs TRBV7-6 and TRBJ2-7; D is unresolved. V lost 5 bases, J lost 0 bases, and 5 bases lay in between. Germline assignment: CDR1 SGHVS and CDR2 FNYEAQ. The CDR3 is made up of 12 amino acids. In DNA, the CDR3 is TGTGCCAGCAGCCCAAGCTCCTACGAGCAGTACTTC. The encoded protein is CASSPSSYEQYF.

The CDR3 region has the DNA TGTGCCACCAGCAGAGGAGGGGAGGCGACCCAGTACTTC. This gives the protein CATSRGGEATQYF. V gene TRBV15 combines with J gene TRBJ2-5, with a possible D match to TRBD2 (6 bases). Trimming took 1 base from V and 7 from J, leaving 10 bases between them. This CDR3 has 13 residues. In germline, CDR1 is LNHNV, CDR2 YYDKDF (reference sequence).

This chain uses TRBV16 with TRBJ1-2, with TRBD1 matching over 8 bases. Germline lookup yields CDR1 KGHSY and CDR2 FQNENV. This CDR3 contains 14 residues. V was pared by 1 base and J by 10 bases, with 8 bases of the junction left unmatched. Here the CDR3 reads CASSQLLRGQDYTF. The CDR3 DNA follows: TGTGCCAGCAGCCAATTACTCAGGGGGCAGGACTACACCTTC.

The rearrangement links TRBV29-1 to TRBJ1-1, with unresolved D. V lost 1 base and J 0 bases, leaving 6 bases between the germline ends. The germline CDR1 and CDR2 sequences are SQVTM and ANQGSEA. This CDR3 is built from 13 residues. CDR3 sequence (DNA): TGCAGCGTTGAAGGTAGGCTGAACACTGAAGCTTTCTTT. Protein product: CSVEGRLNTEAFF. Full variable domain (rest looked up from reference TRBV29-1 and TRBJ1-1): SAVISQKPSRDICQRGTSLTIQCQVDSQVTMMFWYRQQPGQSLTLIATANQGSEATYESGFVIDKFPISRPNLTFSTLTVSNMSPEDSSIYLCSVEGRLNTEAFFGQGTRLTVV.

This clone has just one count. The rearrangement joins TRBV6-5 to TRBJ1-2; 9 bases line up with TRBD1. With 8 bases clipped from V and 6 bases from J, the junction kept 10 bases outside the gene matches. The CDR3 is 14 amino acids. Germline V gene lookup returns CDR1 MNHEY and CDR2 SVGAGI. The CDR3 bases are TGTGCCAGCGCACCCGGGGACAGGGTAAATGGCTACACCTTC. Protein product: CASAPGDRVNGYTF.

This clone has more than one count but fewer than ten. This chain joins TRBV5-6 and TRBJ1-5, with D hard to call. Germline CDR1 reads SGHDT; CDR2 reads YYEEEE. The CDR3 sequence is 16 residues long. The V gene lost 4 bases and the J gene lost 2 bases, with 16 bases spanning the gap. The CDR3 DNA sequence: TGTGCCAGCAGCAGATCCCGTACGTTCGGCAATCAGCCCCAGCATTTT. It yields the protein CASSRSRTFGNQPQHF.

This chain links TRBV7-9 with TRBJ1-4; 7 bases line up with TRBD1. The germline CDR1 and CDR2 sequences are SEHNR and FQNEAQ (reference sequence). V shed 3 bases and J 7 bases; nucleotides not matched to a gene: 14. This CDR3 comprises 17 residues. The CDR3 nucleotides are TGTGCCAGCAGCTTCTTCCCCGAAGACAGGGAAACTGAAAAACTGTTTTTT. It yields the protein CASSFFPEDRETEKLFF.

This rearrangement joins TRBV13 to TRBJ2-3, with TRBD2 identical over 10 bases. With V trimmed by 3 bases and J by 0 bases, 12 bases remained unmatched. Germline lookup yields CDR1 PRHDT and CDR2 FYEKMQ (reference sequence). The CDR3 is 19 amino acids. Here the CDR3 reads CASSFRASERGGSTDTQYF. The DNA of the CDR3 is TGTGCCAGCAGCTTCCGGGCTAGCGAGCGGGGGGGAAGCACAGATACGCAGTATTTT.

Only one count was recorded for this clone. The rearrangement joins TRBV7-8 to TRBJ2-5; D is tentatively TRBD1 or TRBD2 (5 bases each). The V gene lost 1 base and the J gene lost 5 bases, with 8 bases spanning the gap. This CDR3 has 13 residues. Per the germline V gene, CDR1 is SGHVS and CDR2 is FQNEAQ. The CDR3 nucleotides are TGTGCCAGCAGCTTAGGCGAGGGGGAGACCCAGTACTTC. This codes for CASSLGEGETQYF.

This chain uses TRBV5-6 with TRBJ2-3; D uncertain. The germline V gene has CDR1 SGHDT and CDR2 YYEEEE. Trimming left V 2 bases short and J 2 bases short, with 6 bases between. This CDR3 region has 13 residues. The DNA for the CDR3 is TGTGCCAGCAGCTTCGGGCCCACAGATACGCAGTATTTT. It is translated as CASSFGPTDTQYF.

This chain joins TRBV11-1 and TRBJ2-1; TRBD2 matches at 7 bases. J gave up 8 bases and V 5 bases, and 12 bases lay outside the gene matches. This CDR3 spans 15 amino acids. Germline CDR1 is SGHAT and CDR2 is FQDESV (reference sequence). CDR3 coding DNA: TGTGCCAGCAGCCCTCAGGCGGGAGTAGTGGATGAGCAGTTCTTC. It encodes CASSPQAGVVDEQFF.

This clone showed up just once. The V call is TRBV7-9, the J call TRBJ1-4; 11 bases are a match to TRBD1. The CDR3 is 16 residues long. CDR1 SEHNR and CDR2 FQNEAQ come from the germline V gene (reference sequence). J was trimmed by 8 bases and V by 5 bases; bases with no gene match: 10. The chain's CDR3 is CASSPLPGQGGEKLFF. DNA of the CDR3: TGTGCCAGCAGCCCCTTGCCGGGACAGGGGGGGGAAAAACTGTTTTTT. Complete variable domain (other parts from reference TRBV7-9 and TRBJ1-4): DTGVSQNPRHKITKRGQNVTFRCDPISEHNRLYWYRQTLGQGPEFLTYFQNEAQLEKSRLLSDRFSAERPKGSFSTLEIQRTEQGDSAMYLCASSPLPGQGGEKLFFGSGTQLSVL.

This rearrangement joins TRBV25-1 to TRBJ1-4; TRBD1 matches at 8 bases. The CDR3 contains 16 residues. The germline CDR1 and CDR2 sequences are MGHDK and SYGVNS. V gave up 1 base and J gave up 8 bases; unmatched junction bases: 9. The CDR3 spells CASSEFAGGASEKLFF. The CDR3 DNA follows: TGTGCCAGCAGTGAATTTGCAGGGGGCGCATCCGAAAAACTGTTTTTT. The whole variable domain, remainder taken from reference TRBV25-1 and TRBJ1-4, is EADIYQTPRYLVIGTGKKITLECSQTMGHDKMYWYQQDPGMELHLIHYSYGVNSTEKGDLSSESTVSRIRTEHFPLTLESARPSHTSQYLCASSEFAGGASEKLFFGSGTQLSVL.

The chain links TRBV5-1 to TRBJ2-3; D unresolved. The germline CDR1 and CDR2 sequences are SGHRS and YFSETQ. Trimming took 6 bases from V and 2 from J, leaving 13 bases between them. The CDR3 covers 14 residues. DNA of the CDR3: TGCGCCAGCACCTCGGGCAGTTTCACAGATACGCAGTATTTT. It encodes CASTSGSFTDTQYF.

The chain has TRBV19 and TRBJ1-5; 7 bases align to TRBD1. This CDR3 has 15 amino acids. V shed 10 bases and J 0 bases; nucleotides not matched to a gene: 9. CDR1 and CDR2 (germline): LNHDA, SQIVND (reference sequence). DNA for the CDR3: TGTGCCACCCTAGGGGGCCTCTATAGCAATCAGCCCCAGCATTTT. This encodes CATLGGLYSNQPQHF.

J is TRBJ1-3 and V is TRBV9, with 11 bases fitting TRBD1. CDR1 is SGDLS, CDR2 YYNGEE, per germline. This CDR3 spans 19 amino acids. Germline trimming cut 0 bases from V and 2 bases from J; bases unmatched to any gene: 10. The CDR3 sequence is CASSVEGSGQGAPGNTIYF. For the CDR3, the DNA is TGTGCCAGCAGCGTAGAAGGGAGTGGACAGGGGGCGCCTGGAAACACCATATATTTT.

This chain joins TRBV2 and TRBJ2-1; 12 bases align to TRBD2. J lost 8 bases, V lost 6 bases, and 11 bases had no gene match. Looked up from germline, CDR1 is SNHLY and CDR2 is FYNNEI. The CDR3 length is 16 residues. Here the CDR3 DNA reads TGTGCCAGCAGGGCTCTAGCGGGAGGGTCCCGGGATGAGCAGTTCTTC. It translates to CASRALAGGSRDEQFF.

The V call is TRBV5-6, the J call TRBJ2-7, with D tentatively TRBD1 (6 bases). The V end was cut by 2 bases, the J end by 4 bases, with 13 bases between. This CDR3 is built from 14 residues. The V gene's germline CDR1 is SGHDT and CDR2 YYEEEE. CDR3 region: CASSFLNRDYEQYF. CDR3 nucleotides: TGTGCCAGCAGCTTTTTGAACAGGGATTACGAGCAGTACTTC.

This chain connects TRBV13 to TRBJ2-2; TRBD1 aligns across 9 bases. The CDR3 covers 16 residues. The germline V gene encodes CDR1 PRHDT and CDR2 FYEKMQ (reference sequence). V shed 5 bases, J shed 7 bases, and the junction held 11 bases outside the gene matches. CDR3 DNA sequence: TGTGCCAGCAGCAACGGGACAGGGCGGAGGATCGGGGAGCTGTTTTTT. It specifies CASSNGTGRRIGELFF.